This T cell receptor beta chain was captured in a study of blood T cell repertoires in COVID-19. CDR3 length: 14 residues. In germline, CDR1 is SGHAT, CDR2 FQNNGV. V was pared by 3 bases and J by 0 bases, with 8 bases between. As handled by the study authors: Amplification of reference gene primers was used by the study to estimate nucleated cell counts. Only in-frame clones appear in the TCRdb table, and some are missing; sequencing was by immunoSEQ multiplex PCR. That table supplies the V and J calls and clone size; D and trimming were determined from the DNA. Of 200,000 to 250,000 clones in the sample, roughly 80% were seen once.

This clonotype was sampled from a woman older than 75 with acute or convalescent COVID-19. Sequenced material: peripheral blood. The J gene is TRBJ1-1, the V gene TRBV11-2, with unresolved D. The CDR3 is CASSFSGMNTEAFF. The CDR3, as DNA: TGTGCCAGCAGCTTTTCGGGAATGAACACTGAAGCTTTCTTT.